The 26 T cell receptor beta chains reported below all come from one sample, sequenced in a study of regulatory T cells in long-lasting Graves disease listed by TCRdb under 2021. Libraries were built with multiplex PCR. Sequencing took place on an Illumina HiSeq 4000. To build TCR beta libraries, CDR3 regions were amplified by Arm-PCR using iRepertoire HTBI primers. In-frame beta chains were kept once TCRdb had trimmed the public reads at Q25 with fastp and called clones with MiXCR. Rows merge per CDR3 protein into single entries with the most common DNA and genes. This sample gives 350,000 to 450,000 distinct CDR3 sequences in total; around 20% of them show up just once. Less than 25% of the sample is held by the ten biggest clonotypes. Taken with the paper, the label for time point translates to: persistent/refractory GD, antithyroid drugs over 5 years with positive TRAb. For both TCR sequencing and RNA sequencing, RNA was extracted from PBMCs using TRIzol.

Sequencing used peripheral blood mononuclear cells (PBMCs), obtained when the disease was refractory, from a patient treated with antithyroid drugs. The receptors shown here come from a female donor with Graves disease.

This clonotype has at least ten counts. This chain uses TRBV7-8 with TRBJ1-1, with 9 positions matching TRBD1. The ends lost 4 bases at V and 0 bases at J; junction bases unmatched: 6. Germline CDR1 and CDR2: SGHVS and FQNEAQ. CDR3 length equals 16 residues. CDR3: CASSSWDRALNTEAFF. As DNA, the CDR3 is TGTGCCAGCAGCTCATGGGACAGGGCCCTGAACACTGAAGCTTTCTTT. The full variable domain, completed using reference TRBV7-8 and TRBJ1-1, is GAGVSQSPRYKVAKRGQDVALRCDPISGHVSLFWYQQALGQGPEFLTYFQNEAQLDKSGLPSDRFFAERPEGSVSTLKIQRTQQEDSAVYLCASSSWDRALNTEAFFGQGTRLTVV.

This clonotype was picked up many times. The chain uses TRBV12-3 or TRBV12-4 and TRBJ2-7, with 10 bases that match TRBD1. V shed 5 bases, J shed 5 bases, and the junction held 3 bases outside the gene matches. The CDR3 has 13 residues. In DNA, the CDR3 is TGTGCCAGCAGTAGGGGGACAGGGGACGAGCAGTACTTC. Protein product: CASSRGTGDEQYF.

The rearrangement joins TRBV28 to TRBJ2-7; perhaps TRBD2 as D (5 bases). The CDR3 contains 16 residues. V lost 5 bases to trimming and J lost 2 bases, with 19 bases between them. Germline V gene data show CDR1 as MDHEN and CDR2 as SYDVKM. CDR3 nucleotides: TGTGCCAGCAGTATTATAAGCGGAGCTCCCCCCTACGAGCAGTACTTC. It codes for CASSIISGAPPYEQYF.

The chain recombines TRBV18 with TRBJ1-4; 7 bases match TRBD1. The V gene end was trimmed by 5 bases and the J gene end by 7 bases; junction bases not matched to a gene: 7. The CDR3 length is 14 residues. From germline, CDR1 is KGHSH and CDR2 LQKENI. The CDR3 spells CASSAQGEGEKLFF. The DNA for the CDR3 is TGTGCCAGCTCAGCCCAGGGGGAAGGTGAAAAACTGTTTTTT.

A word on this clonotype: A clone one base away is much larger, so this may be a read error. V usage is TRBV20-1 and J usage is TRBJ1-2; D gene unclear. Germline V gene lookup returns CDR1 DFQATT and CDR2 SNEGSKA (reference sequence). V lost 0 bases to trimming and J lost 6 bases, with 29 bases between them. The CDR3 has 19 residues. CDR3 in DNA: TGCAGTGCTAGAGATAACGATCGTCCCCTTCGTGAGGAGAGCCATGGCTACACCTTC. Translated: CSARDNDRPLREESHGYTF.

At least ten counts were recorded for this clonotype. This rearrangement joins TRBV5-1 to TRBJ1-1; 7 bases are a match to TRBD1. The CDR3 has 13 amino acids. V trimming: 7 bases; J trimming: 3 bases; junction bases outside the gene matches: 6. The germline V gene encodes CDR1 SGHRS and CDR2 YFSETQ. For the CDR3, the DNA is TGCGCCAGCCGAGGGGACAGTTACACTGAAGCTTTCTTT. This translates into CASRGDSYTEAFF.

This chain uses TRBV6-2 or TRBV6-3 with TRBJ2-5; 9 nucleotides line up with TRBD2. V lost 11 bases, J lost 7 bases, and 5 bases stayed unmatched. The CDR3 loop spans 11 amino acids. Germline loops: CDR1 MNHEY, CDR2 SVGEGT. The CDR3 loop reads CAAGGPGTQYF. The CDR3 nucleotides are TGTGCCGCGGGAGGGCCCGGGACCCAGTACTTC.

The V call is TRBV4-1, the J call TRBJ2-7; D not resolved. Trimming cost V 1 base and J 1 base, with 11 bases left between them. The germline V gene encodes CDR1 MGHRA and CDR2 YSYEKL. The CDR3 totals 15 residues. The chain's CDR3 is CASSQGALGSYEQYF. The CDR3 DNA reads TGCGCCAGCAGCCAAGGCGCCCTAGGGTCCTACGAGCAGTACTTC.

The chain is built from TRBV16 and TRBJ2-7; D not certain. CDR3 length equals 12 residues. Germline assignment: CDR1 KGHSY and CDR2 FQNENV. Trimming pared 0 bases from V and 3 bases from J, leaving 3 bases between. This chain's CDR3 is CASSQSNYEQYF. CDR3 bases: TGTGCCAGCAGCCAATCGAACTACGAGCAGTACTTC. The variable domain in full, with the rest retrieved from reference TRBV16 and TRBJ2-7, is GEEVAQTPKHLVRGEGQKAKLYCAPIKGHSYVFWYQQVLKNEFKFLISFQNENVFDETGMPKERFSAKCLPNSPCSLEIQATKLEDSAVYFCASSQSNYEQYFGPGTRLTVT.

V gene TRBV7-3 combines with J gene TRBJ2-7; 8 positions match TRBD2. V shed 5 bases, J shed 7 bases, and the junction held 10 bases outside the gene matches. CDR3 length: 14 residues. In germline, CDR1 is SGHTA, CDR2 FQGTGA. CDR3 residues: CASSPRGGLGEQYF. DNA for the CDR3: TGTGCCAGCAGCCCCCGGGGGGGGTTGGGGGAGCAGTACTTC.

This clonotype was seen only a few times. The chain is built from TRBV7-2 and TRBJ2-2, with D perhaps matching TRBD1 or TRBD2 (5 bases each). The CDR3 is 14 amino acids. V lost 1 base and J 6 bases, leaving 9 bases between the germline ends. The germline V gene has CDR1 SGHTA and CDR2 FQGNSA. The CDR3 bases are TGTGCCAGCAGCTTAGTTCCGGGGCCCGGGGAGCTGTTTTTT. Its protein is CASSLVPGPGELFF.

The rearrangement joins TRBV25-1 to TRBJ2-2, with 7 bases lining up with TRBD2. V lost 6 bases to trimming and J lost 5 bases; unmatched junction nucleotides: 6. The CDR3 has 14 residues. Germline values: CDR1 MGHDK, CDR2 SYGVNS. The CDR3 protein is CASSGRTGTGELFF. CDR3 DNA sequence: TGTGCCAGCAGCGGGAGGACGGGGACCGGGGAGCTGTTTTTT. The variable domain in full, completed from reference TRBV25-1 and TRBJ2-2, reads EADIYQTPRYLVIGTGKKITLECSQTMGHDKMYWYQQDPGMELHLIHYSYGVNSTEKGDLSSESTVSRIRTEHFPLTLESARPSHTSQYLCASSGRTGTGELFFGEGSRLTVL.

This clonotype was seen ten or more times. This rearrangement joins TRBV2 to TRBJ1-4; 7 nucleotides line up with TRBD1. The CDR3 length is 16 residues. J gave up 6 bases and V 0 bases, and 7 bases lay outside the gene matches. Germline-derived CDR1 and CDR2 are SNHLY and FYNNEI. The CDR3 here is CASSEALEGADEKLFF. CDR3 in DNA: TGTGCCAGCAGTGAAGCGCTTGAGGGGGCAGATGAAAAACTGTTTTTT.

In its sample, this clonotype was seen many times. The chain uses TRBV12-3 or TRBV12-4 and TRBJ2-1; D uncertain. V shed 0 bases and J shed 0 bases, with 9 bases lying between them. The CDR3 covers 16 residues. CDR3 residues: CASSLAEWSSYNEQFF. The CDR3 coding sequence is TGTGCCAGCAGTTTAGCTGAGTGGAGCTCCTACAATGAGCAGTTCTTC.

This clonotype was seen only a few times. The rearrangement links TRBV20-1 to TRBJ1-5, with 11 bases matching TRBD1. The CDR3 totals 18 residues. In germline, CDR1 is DFQATT, CDR2 SNEGSKA (reference sequence). Germline trimming cut 0 bases from V and 0 bases from J; bases unmatched to any gene: 7. The CDR3 sequence is CSARDPGQGVYSNQPQHF. Here the CDR3 DNA reads TGCAGTGCTAGAGACCCGGGACAGGGGGTGTATAGCAATCAGCCCCAGCATTTT.

Concerning this clonotype: With a much larger clone just one base away, this may be a read error. Because the CDR3 is missing its conserved closing phenylalanine or tryptophan, this is likely a read error. The rearrangement links TRBV6-9 to TRBJ2-2, with D uncertain. The CDR3 consists of 15 residues. Germline V gene sequence: CDR1 MNHGY, CDR2 SVAAGI. Trimming took off 3 bases at V and 2 bases at J, with 10 bases between the two ends. The CDR3 coding sequence is TGTGCCAGCAGTTACGTGCCGGATAACACCGGGGAGCTGTTTCTT. Translation gives CASSYVPDNTGELFL.

CDR3 nucleotides: TGCGCCAGCAGCATGGTTTCTGGAAATCCTTCGGGCTACACCTTC. Protein: CASSMVSGNPSGYTF. The chain links TRBV5-1 to TRBJ1-2; D is undetermined. The CDR3 is 15 amino acids. Per germline, CDR1 SGHRS and CDR2 YFSETQ. The V gene lost 4 bases and the J gene lost 8 bases, with 21 bases spanning the gap.

This CDR3 reads CSASYPGGIADTQYF. In nucleotides, the CDR3 is TGCAGTGCTAGTTACCCAGGGGGGATCGCAGATACGCAGTATTTT. The chain links TRBV20-1 to TRBJ2-3, with D possibly matching TRBD1 (7 bases). V was trimmed by 3 bases and J by 4 bases, leaving 17 bases between them. CDR1 DFQATT and CDR2 SNEGSKA come from the germline V gene (reference sequence). This CDR3 has 15 residues.

In the case of this clonotype: Just one base apart from a much larger clone, this may be a read error. The V gene is TRBV27, the J gene TRBJ2-6; TRBD2 might be the D (6 bases). V was pared by 8 bases and J by 4 bases, with 21 bases between. Germline CDR1 reads MNHEY; CDR2 reads SMNVEV (reference sequence). This CDR3 is built from 17 residues. CDR3 protein: CASGPEEGKPGANVLTF. CDR3 DNA sequence: TGTGCCAGCGGTCCAGAGGAGGGAAAACCGGGGGCCAACGTCCTGACTTTC. The whole variable domain, filled in from reference TRBV27 and TRBJ2-6, reads EAQVTQNPRYLITVTGKKLTVTCSQNMNHEYMSWYRQDPGLGLRQIYYSMNVEVTDKGDVPEGYKVSRKEKRNFPLILESPSPNQTSLYFCASGPEEGKPGANVLTFGAGSRLTVL.

The chain uses TRBV7-9 and TRBJ2-4, with D unclear. Germline CDR1 and CDR2: SEHNR and FQNEAQ (reference sequence). Trimming shortened V by 4 bases and J by 6 bases, and 10 bases separated the two germline ends. The CDR3 spans 13 residues. The CDR3 DNA reads as TGTGCCAGCAGCTCTTCCAACGCAAACATTCAGTACTTC. Translating it yields CASSSSNANIQYF.

The chain joins TRBV5-1 to TRBJ2-5, with D possibly being TRBD1 (6 bases). The CDR3 covers 14 residues. Germline V lookup: CDR1 SGHRS, CDR2 YFSETQ. V was trimmed by 4 bases and J by 6 bases, leaving 16 bases between them. The CDR3 nucleotides read TGCGCCAGCAGCCTGGGCGAGGGACAAAAGACCCAGTACTTC. Amino acid sequence: CASSLGEGQKTQYF.

This clonotype was detected many times. The CDR3 spells CSAQGAPSGLAYEQYF. DNA for the CDR3: TGCAGTGCCCAGGGAGCGCCCTCGGGACTAGCATACGAGCAGTACTTC. This chain connects TRBV20-1 to TRBJ2-7, with 9 bases matching TRBD2. The CDR3 consists of 16 residues. J gave up 4 bases and V 6 bases, and 16 bases lay outside the gene matches. Germline assignment: CDR1 DFQATT and CDR2 SNEGSKA (reference sequence).

This clonotype was counted at least ten times. The chain combines TRBV12-3 or TRBV12-4 with TRBJ1-2; no clear D. CDR3 length equals 13 residues. Trimming removed 3 bases from V and 7 bases from J, with 12 bases in between. CDR3: CASSLAAWGGYTF. The CDR3 nucleotides read TGTGCCAGCAGTTTGGCAGCTTGGGGTGGCTACACCTTC.

In its sample, this clonotype was seen once. The CDR3: CASSPGQGASGNTIYF. The DNA of the CDR3 is TGTGCCAGCTCACCCGGGCAGGGGGCCTCTGGAAACACCATATATTTT. The rearrangement joins TRBV18 to TRBJ1-3, with 8 bases fitting TRBD1. J lost 0 bases, V lost 3 bases, and 4 bases had no gene match. There are 16 residues in the CDR3. The germline V gene encodes CDR1 KGHSH and CDR2 LQKENI.

This clonotype has ten or more counts. This CDR3 is CASSPDFSSFEQYF. CDR3 sequence (DNA): TGTGCCAGCAGCCCTGACTTCTCAAGTTTCGAGCAGTACTTC. The chain uses TRBV7-9 and TRBJ2-7; no definite D call. Germline CDR1 SEHNR, CDR2 FQNEAQ (reference sequence). The CDR3 runs 14 residues. The V and J ends lost 5 bases and 6 bases respectively, with 17 bases between them.

This clonotype came up a few times. The rearrangement links TRBV28 to TRBJ2-7; D unresolved. V lost 6 bases, J lost 1 base, and 10 bases lay in between. Germline V CDR1 and CDR2: MDHEN, SYDVKM. This CDR3 is built from 13 residues. This CDR3 is CASSSDFSYEQYF. The CDR3 coding sequence is TGTGCCAGCAGCTCCGACTTTTCCTACGAGCAGTACTTC.